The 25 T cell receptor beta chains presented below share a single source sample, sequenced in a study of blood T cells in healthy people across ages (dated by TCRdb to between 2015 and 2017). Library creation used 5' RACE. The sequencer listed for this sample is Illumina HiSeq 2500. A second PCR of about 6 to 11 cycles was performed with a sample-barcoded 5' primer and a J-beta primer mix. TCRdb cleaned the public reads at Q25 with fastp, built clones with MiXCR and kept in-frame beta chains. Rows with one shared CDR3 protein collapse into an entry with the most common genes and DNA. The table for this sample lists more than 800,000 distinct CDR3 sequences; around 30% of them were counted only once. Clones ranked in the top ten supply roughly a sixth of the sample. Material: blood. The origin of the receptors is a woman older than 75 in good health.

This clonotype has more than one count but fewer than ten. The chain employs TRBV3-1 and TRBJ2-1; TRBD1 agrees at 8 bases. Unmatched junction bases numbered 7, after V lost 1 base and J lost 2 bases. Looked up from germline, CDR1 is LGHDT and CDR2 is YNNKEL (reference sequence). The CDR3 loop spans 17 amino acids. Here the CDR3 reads CASSQVGGQVTYNEQFF. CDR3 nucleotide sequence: TGTGCCAGCAGCCAAGTGGGGGGACAGGTAACCTACAATGAGCAGTTCTTC.

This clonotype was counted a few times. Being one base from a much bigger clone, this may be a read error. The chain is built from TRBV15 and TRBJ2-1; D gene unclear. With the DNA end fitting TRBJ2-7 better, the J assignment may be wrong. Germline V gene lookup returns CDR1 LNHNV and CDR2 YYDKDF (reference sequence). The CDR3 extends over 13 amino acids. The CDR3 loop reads CALSRNPYNEQYF. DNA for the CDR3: TGTGCCCTAAGTAGGAACCCATACAATGAGCAGTACTTC.

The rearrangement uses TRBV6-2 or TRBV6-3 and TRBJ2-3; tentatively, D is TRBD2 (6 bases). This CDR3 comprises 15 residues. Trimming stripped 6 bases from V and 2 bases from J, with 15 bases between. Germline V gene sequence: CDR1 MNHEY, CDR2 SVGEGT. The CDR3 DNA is TGTGCCAGCAGGCCAAGGGACTTTTTCACAGATACGCAGTATTTT. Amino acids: CASRPRDFFTDTQYF.

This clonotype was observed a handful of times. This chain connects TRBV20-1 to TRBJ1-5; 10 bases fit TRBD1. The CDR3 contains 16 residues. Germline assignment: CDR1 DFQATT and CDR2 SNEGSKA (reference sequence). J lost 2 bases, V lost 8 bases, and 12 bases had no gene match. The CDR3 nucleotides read TGCAGTCTGGGGGGACAGGGGATATCGGGCAATCAGCCCCAGCATTTT. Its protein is CSLGGQGISGNQPQHF.

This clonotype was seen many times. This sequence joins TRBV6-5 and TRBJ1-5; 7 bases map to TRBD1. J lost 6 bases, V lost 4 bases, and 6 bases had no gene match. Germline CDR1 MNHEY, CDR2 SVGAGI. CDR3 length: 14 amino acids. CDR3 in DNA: TGTGCCAGCAGTTCTCAGGGGGGAGGTCAGCCCCAGCATTTT. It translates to CASSSQGGGQPQHF.

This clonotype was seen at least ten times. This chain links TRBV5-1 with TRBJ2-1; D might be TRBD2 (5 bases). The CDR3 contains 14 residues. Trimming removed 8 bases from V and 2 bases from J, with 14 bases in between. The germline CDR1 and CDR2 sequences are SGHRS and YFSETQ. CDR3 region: CASAEAETYNEQFF. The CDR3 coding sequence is TGCGCCAGTGCCGAAGCGGAGACCTACAATGAGCAGTTCTTC.

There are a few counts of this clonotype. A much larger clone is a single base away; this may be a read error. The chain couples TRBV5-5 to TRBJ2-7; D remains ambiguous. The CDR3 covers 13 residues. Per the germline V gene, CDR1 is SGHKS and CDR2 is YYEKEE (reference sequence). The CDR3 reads CVSSYQHNYEQYF. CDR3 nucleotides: TGTGTCAGCAGCTATCAACACAATTACGAGCAGTACTTC.

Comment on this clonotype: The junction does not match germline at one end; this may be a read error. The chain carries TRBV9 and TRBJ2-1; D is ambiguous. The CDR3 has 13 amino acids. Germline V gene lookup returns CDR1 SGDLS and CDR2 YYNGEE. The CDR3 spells CANSVRQNNEQFF. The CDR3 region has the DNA TGTGCCAACAGCGTCAGGCAGAACAATGAGCAGTTCTTC.

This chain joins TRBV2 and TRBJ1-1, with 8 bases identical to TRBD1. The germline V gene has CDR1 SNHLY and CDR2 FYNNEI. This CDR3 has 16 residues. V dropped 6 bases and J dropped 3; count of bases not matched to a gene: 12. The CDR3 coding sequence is TGTGCCAGCAGGTTACAGGGGGAAATGTTGCACACTGAAGCTTTCTTT. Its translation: CASRLQGEMLHTEAFF.

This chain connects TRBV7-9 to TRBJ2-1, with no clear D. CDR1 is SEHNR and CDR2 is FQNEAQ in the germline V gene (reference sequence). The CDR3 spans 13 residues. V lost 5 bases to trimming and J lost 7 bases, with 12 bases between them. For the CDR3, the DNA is TGTGCCAGCAGCCCTAGGATGGCGAATGAGCAGTTCTTC. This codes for CASSPRMANEQFF.

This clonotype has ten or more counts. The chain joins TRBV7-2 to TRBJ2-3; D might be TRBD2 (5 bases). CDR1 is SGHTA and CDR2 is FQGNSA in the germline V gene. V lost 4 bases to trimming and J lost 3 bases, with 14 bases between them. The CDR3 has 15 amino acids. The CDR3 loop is CASSYRVSGTDTQYF. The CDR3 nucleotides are TGTGCCAGCAGCTATCGGGTCTCGGGGACAGATACGCAGTATTTT.

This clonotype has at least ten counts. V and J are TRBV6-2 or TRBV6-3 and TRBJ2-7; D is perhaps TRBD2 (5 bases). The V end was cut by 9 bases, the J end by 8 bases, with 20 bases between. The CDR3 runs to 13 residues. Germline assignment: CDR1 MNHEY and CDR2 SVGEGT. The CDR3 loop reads CASQDGGARKQYF. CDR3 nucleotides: TGTGCCAGTCAGGACGGAGGAGCGCGGAAGCAGTACTTC.

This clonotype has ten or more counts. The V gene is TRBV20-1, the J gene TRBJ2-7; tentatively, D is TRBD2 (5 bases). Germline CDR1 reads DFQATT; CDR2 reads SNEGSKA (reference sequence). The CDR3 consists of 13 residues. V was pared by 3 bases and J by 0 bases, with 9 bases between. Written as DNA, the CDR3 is TGCAGTGCTAGCCCCGGGGTCTCCTACGAGCAGTACTTC. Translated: CSASPGVSYEQYF.

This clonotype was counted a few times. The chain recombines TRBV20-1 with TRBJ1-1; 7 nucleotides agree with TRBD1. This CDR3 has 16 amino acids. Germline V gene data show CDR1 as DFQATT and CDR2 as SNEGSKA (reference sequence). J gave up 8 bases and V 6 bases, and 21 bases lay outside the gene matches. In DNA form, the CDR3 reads TGCAGTGCCCGAGACAGGGTCCCCATGCCACTTTTCGAAGCTTTCTTT. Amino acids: CSARDRVPMPLFEAFF.

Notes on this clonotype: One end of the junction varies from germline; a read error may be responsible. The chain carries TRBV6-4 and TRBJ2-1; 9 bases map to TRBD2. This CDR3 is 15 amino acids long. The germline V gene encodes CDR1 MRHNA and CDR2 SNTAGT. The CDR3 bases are TGCACCAGCAACTTGACTAGCGGCGGTTACAATGAGCAGTTCTTC. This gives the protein CTSNLTSGGYNEQFF.

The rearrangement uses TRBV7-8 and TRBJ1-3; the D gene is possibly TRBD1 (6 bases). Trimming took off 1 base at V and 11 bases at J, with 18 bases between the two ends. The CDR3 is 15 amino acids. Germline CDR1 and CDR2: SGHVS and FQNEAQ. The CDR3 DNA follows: TGTGCCAGCAGCTTAGTTATGGGGGCGGCATTTGCCATATATTTT. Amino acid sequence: CASSLVMGAAFAIYF.

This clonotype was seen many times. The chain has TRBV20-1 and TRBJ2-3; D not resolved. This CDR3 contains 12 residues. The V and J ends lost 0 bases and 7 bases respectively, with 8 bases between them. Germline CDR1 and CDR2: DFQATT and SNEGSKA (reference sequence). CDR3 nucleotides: TGCAGTGCTAGAGAGGGATCGAATACGCAGTATTTT. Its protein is CSAREGSNTQYF.

Here the CDR3 DNA reads TGTGCCGTGCGTGGAGCAAACTATGGCTACACCTTC. Translating gives CAVRGANYGYTF. The chain uses TRBV11-2 and TRBJ1-2, with no clear D. This CDR3 is built from 12 residues. V lost 11 bases and J lost 2, with 12 bases in between. Germline V gene lookup returns CDR1 SGHAT and CDR2 FQNNGV.

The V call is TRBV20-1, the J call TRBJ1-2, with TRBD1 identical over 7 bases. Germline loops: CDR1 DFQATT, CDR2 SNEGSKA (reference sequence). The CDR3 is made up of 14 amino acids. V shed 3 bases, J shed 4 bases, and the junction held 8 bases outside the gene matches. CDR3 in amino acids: CSASLTRTGYGYTF. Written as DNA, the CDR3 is TGCAGTGCTAGTCTTACCAGGACAGGCTATGGCTACACCTTC.

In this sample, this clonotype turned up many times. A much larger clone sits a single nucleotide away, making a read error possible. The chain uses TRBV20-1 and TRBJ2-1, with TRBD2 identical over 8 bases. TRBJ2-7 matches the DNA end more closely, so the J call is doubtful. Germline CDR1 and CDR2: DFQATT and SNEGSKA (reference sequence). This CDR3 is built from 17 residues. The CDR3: CSAVTSGGGGSYNEQYF. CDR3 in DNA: TGCAGTGCCGTCACTAGCGGAGGCGGGGGGTCCTACAATGAGCAGTACTTC.

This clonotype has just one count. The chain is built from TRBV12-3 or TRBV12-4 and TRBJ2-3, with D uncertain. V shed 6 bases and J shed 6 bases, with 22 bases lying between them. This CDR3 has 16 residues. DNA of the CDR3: TGTGCCAGCAGCCGCCAATTGAGAGTGAGATATGATACGCAGTATTTT. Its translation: CASSRQLRVRYDTQYF.

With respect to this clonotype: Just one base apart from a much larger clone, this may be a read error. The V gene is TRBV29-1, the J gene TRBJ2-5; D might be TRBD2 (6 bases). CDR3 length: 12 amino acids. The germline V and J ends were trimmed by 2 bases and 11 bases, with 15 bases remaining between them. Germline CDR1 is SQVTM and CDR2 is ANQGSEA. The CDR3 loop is CSVEPTRGEQYF. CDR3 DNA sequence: TGCAGCGTTGAACCGACTAGAGGTGAGCAGTACTTC.

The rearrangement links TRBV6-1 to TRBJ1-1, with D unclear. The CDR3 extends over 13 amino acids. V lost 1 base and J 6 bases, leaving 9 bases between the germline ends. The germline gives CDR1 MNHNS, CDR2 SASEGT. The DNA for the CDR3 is TGTGCCAGCAGTGAAGTATCGGATTCTGAAGCTTTCTTT. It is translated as CASSEVSDSEAFF.

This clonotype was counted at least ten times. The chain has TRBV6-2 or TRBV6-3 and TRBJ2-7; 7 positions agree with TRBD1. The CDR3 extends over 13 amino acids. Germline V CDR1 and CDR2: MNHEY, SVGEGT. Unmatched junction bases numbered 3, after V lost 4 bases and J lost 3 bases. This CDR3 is CASSFQGVYEQYF. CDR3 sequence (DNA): TGTGCCAGCAGTTTCCAGGGGGTCTACGAGCAGTACTTC.

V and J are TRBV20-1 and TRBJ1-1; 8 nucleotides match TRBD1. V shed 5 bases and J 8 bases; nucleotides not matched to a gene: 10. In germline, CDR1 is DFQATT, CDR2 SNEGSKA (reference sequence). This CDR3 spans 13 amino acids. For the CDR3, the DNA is TGCAGTGCTCCGGACAGGGAAGCTATAGAAGCTTTCTTT. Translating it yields CSAPDREAIEAFF.